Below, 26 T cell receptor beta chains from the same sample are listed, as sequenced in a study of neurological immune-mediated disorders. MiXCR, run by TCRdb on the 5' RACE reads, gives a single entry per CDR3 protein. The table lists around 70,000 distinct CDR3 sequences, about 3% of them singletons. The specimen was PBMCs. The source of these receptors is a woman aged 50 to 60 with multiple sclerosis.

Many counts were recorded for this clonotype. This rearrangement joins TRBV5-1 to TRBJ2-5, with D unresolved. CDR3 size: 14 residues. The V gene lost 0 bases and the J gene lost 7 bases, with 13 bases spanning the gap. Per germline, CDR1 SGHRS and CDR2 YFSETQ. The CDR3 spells CASSLVTPPRTQYF. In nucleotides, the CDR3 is TGCGCCAGCAGCTTGGTGACTCCACCCCGGACCCAGTACTTC.

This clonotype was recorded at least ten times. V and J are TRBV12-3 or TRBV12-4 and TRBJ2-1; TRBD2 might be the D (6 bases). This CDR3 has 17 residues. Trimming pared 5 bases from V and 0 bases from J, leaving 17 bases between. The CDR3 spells CASSPLAPPSSYNEQFF. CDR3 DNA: TGTGCCAGCAGTCCTCTAGCGCCGCCGAGCTCCTACAATGAGCAGTTCTTC.

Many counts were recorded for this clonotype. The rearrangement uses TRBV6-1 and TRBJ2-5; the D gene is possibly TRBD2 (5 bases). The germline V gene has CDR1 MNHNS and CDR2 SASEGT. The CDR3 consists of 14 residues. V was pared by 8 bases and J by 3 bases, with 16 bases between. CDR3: CASSPRGIEETQYF. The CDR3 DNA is TGTGCCAGCTCCCCCCGGGGAATTGAAGAGACCCAGTACTTC.

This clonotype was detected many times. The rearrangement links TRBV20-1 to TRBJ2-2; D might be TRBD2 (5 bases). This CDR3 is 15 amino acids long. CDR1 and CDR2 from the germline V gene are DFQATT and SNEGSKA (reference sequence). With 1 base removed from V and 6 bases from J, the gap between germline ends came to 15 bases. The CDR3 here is CSARGSFGIPGELFF. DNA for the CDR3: TGCAGTGCTAGAGGGAGCTTCGGGATCCCCGGGGAGCTGTTTTTT.

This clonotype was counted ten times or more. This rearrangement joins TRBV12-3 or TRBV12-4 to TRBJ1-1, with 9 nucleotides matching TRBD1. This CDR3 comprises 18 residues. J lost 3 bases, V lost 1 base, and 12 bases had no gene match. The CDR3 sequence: CASSLVWTGVNGHTEAFF. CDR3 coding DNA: TGTGCCAGCAGTTTAGTTTGGACAGGGGTTAACGGGCACACTGAAGCTTTCTTT.

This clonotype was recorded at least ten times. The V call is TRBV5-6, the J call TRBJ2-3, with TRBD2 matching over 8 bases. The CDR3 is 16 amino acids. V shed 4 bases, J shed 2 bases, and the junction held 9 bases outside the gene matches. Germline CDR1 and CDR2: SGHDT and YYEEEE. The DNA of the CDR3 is TGTGCCAGCAGCCCATCAAGAGCGGGGGCCACAGATACGCAGTATTTT. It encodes CASSPSRAGATDTQYF.

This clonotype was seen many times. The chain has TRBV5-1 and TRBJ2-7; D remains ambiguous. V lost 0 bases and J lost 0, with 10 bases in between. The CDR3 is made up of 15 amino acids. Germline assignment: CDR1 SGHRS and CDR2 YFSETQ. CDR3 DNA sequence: TGCGCCAGCAGCTTGGAGATAGCAACCTCCTACGAGCAGTACTTC. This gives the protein CASSLEIATSYEQYF. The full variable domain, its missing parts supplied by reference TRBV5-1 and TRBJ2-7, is KAGVTQTPRYLIKTRGQQVTLSCSPISGHRSVSWYQQTPGQGLQFLFEYFSETQRNKGNFPGRFSGRQFSNSRSEMNVSTLELGDSALYLCASSLEIATSYEQYFGPGTRLTVT.

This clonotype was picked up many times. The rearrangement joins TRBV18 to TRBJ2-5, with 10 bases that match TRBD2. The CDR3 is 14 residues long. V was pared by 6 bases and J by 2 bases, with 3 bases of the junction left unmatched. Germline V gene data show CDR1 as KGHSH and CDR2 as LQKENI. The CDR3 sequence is CASSASGGQETQYF. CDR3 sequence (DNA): TGTGCCAGCTCGGCTAGCGGGGGACAAGAGACCCAGTACTTC.

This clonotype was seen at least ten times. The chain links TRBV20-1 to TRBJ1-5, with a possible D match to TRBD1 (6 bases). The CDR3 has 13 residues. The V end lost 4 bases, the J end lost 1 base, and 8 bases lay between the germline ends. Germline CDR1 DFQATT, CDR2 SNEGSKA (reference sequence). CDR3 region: CSAIQGSNQPQHF. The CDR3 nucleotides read TGCAGTGCTATTCAGGGGAGCAATCAGCCCCAGCATTTT.

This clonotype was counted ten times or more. The CDR3 coding sequence is TGCAGTGGACTAGCGGGAGTTAGGAGAACCTACAATGAGCAGTTCTTC. It translates to CSGLAGVRRTYNEQFF. The chain employs TRBV20-1 and TRBJ2-1; 12 bases line up with TRBD2. J was trimmed by 2 bases and V by 7 bases; bases with no gene match: 9. Germline V gives CDR1 DFQATT, CDR2 SNEGSKA (reference sequence). This CDR3 has 16 residues.

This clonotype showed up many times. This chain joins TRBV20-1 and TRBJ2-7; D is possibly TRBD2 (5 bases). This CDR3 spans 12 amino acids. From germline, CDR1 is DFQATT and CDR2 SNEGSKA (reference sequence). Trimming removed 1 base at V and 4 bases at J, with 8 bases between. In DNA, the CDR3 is TGCAGTGCTAGAGTTTCGGGGTACGAGCAGTACGTC. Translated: CSARVSGYEQYV.

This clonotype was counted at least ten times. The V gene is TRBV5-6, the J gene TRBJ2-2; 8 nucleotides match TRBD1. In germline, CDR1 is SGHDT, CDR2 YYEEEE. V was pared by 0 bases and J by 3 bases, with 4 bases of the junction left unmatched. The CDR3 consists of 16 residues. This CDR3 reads CASSLGTGLYTGELFF. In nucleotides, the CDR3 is TGTGCCAGCAGCTTGGGGACAGGGTTATACACCGGGGAGCTGTTTTTT.

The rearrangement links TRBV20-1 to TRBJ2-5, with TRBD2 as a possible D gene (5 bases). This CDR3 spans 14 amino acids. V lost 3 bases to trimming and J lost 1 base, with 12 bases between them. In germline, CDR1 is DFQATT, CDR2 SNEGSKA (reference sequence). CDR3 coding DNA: TGCAGTGCTAGGCCTGCCCGGGGCCAAGAGACCCAGTACTTC. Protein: CSARPARGQETQYF.

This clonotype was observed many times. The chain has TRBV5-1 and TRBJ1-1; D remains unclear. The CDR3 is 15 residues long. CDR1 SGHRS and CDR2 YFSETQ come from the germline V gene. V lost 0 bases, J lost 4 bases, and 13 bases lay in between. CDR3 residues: CASSLAGGGSTEAFF. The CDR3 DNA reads TGCGCCAGCAGCTTGGCCGGAGGAGGGAGCACTGAAGCTTTCTTT. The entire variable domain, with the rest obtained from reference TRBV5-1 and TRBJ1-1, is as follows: KAGVTQTPRYLIKTRGQQVTLSCSPISGHRSVSWYQQTPGQGLQFLFEYFSETQRNKGNFPGRFSGRQFSNSRSEMNVSTLELGDSALYLCASSLAGGGSTEAFFGQGTRLTVV.

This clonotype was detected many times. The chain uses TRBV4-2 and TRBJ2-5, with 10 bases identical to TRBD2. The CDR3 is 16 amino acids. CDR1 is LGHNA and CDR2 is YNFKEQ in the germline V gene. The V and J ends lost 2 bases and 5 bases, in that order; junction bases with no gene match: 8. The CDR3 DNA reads TGTGCCAGCAGCCAACCCGAAGCGGGGGGGCCGGAGACCCAGTACTTC. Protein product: CASSQPEAGGPETQYF.

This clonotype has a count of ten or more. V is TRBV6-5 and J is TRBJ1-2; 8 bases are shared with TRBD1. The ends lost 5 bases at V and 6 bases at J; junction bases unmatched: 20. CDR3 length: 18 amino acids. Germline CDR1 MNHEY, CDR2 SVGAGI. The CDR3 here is CASSTAADRVLRKDGYTF. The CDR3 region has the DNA TGTGCCAGCAGTACCGCTGCGGACAGGGTTCTTCGTAAGGATGGCTACACCTTC.

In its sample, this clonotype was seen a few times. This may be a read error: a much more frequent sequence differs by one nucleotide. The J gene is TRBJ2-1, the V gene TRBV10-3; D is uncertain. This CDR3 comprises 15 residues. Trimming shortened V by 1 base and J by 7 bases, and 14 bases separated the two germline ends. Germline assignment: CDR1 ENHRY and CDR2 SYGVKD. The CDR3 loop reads CAISEFRTIRNEQFF. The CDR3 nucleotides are TGTGCCATCAGTGAGTTTCGAACCATAAGGAATGAGCAGTTCTTC.

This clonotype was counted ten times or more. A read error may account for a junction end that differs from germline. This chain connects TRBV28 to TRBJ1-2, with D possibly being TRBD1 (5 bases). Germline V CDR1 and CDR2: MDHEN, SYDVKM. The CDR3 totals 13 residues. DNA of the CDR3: TGTGCCAGCAGTTTGACAGCTTTCCGTTATATGGATTTC. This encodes CASSLTAFRYMDF.

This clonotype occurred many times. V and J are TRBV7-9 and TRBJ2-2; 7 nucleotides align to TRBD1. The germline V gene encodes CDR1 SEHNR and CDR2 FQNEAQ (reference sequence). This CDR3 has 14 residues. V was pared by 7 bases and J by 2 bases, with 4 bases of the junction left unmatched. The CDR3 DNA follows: TGTGCCAGCACCTGGGACAGTAACACCGGGGAGCTGTTTTTT. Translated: CASTWDSNTGELFF. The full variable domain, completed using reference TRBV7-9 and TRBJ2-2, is DTGVSQNPRHKITKRGQNVTFRCDPISEHNRLYWYRQTLGQGPEFLTYFQNEAQLEKSRLLSDRFSAERPKGSFSTLEIQRTEQGDSAMYLCASTWDSNTGELFFGEGSRLTVL.

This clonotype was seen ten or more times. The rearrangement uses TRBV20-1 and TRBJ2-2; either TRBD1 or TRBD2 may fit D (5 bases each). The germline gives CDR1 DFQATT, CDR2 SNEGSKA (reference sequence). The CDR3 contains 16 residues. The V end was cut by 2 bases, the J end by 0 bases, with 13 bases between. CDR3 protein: CSARIPGRTNTGELFF. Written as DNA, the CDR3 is TGCAGTGCTAGAATACCGGGACGGACGAACACCGGGGAGCTGTTTTTT.

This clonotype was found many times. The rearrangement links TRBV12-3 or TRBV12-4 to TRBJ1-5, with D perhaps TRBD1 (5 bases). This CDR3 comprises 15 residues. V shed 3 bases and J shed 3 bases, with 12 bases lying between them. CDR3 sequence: CASSFRDGSNQPQHF. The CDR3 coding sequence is TGTGCCAGCAGTTTCAGGGACGGGTCCAATCAGCCCCAGCATTTT.

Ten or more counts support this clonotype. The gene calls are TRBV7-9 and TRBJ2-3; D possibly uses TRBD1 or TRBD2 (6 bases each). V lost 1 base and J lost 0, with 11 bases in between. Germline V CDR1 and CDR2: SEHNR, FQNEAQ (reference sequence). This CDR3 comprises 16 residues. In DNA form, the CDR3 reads TGTGCCAGCAGCTTAGAGGTCGGGGGCAGCACAGATACGCAGTATTTT. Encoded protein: CASSLEVGGSTDTQYF.

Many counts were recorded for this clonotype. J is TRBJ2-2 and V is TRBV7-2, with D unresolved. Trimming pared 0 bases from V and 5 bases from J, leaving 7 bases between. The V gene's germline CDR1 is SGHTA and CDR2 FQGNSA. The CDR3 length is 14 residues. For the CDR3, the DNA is TGTGCCAGCAGCTTAGCCTGGCTGACCGGGGAGCTGTTTTTT. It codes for CASSLAWLTGELFF. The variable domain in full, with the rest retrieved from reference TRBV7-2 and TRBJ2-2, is GAGVSQSPSNKVTEKGKDVELRCDPISGHTALYWYRQSLGQGLEFLIYFQGNSAPDKSGLPSDRFSAERTGGSVSTLTIQRTQQEDSAVYLCASSLAWLTGELFFGEGSRLTVL.

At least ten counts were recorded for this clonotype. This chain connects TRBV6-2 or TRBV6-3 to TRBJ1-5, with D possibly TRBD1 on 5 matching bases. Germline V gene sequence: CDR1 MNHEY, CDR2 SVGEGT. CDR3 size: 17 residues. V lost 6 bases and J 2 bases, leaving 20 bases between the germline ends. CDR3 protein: CASSDASGYGGNQPQHF. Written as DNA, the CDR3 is TGTGCCAGCAGCGACGCCTCAGGGTACGGCGGCAATCAGCCCCAGCATTTT.

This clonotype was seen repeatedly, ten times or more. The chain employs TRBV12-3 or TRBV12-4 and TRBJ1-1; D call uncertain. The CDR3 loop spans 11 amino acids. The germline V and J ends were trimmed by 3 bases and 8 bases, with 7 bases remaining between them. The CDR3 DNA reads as TGTGCCAGCAGTTTGAGTAGGGAAGCTTTCTTT. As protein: CASSLSREAFF.

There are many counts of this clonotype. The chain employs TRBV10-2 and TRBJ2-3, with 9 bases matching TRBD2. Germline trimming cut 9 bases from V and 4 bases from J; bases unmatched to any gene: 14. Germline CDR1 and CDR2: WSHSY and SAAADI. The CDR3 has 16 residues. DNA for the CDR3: TGCGCCAGTAATGATGGGACTAGCCTCGTGGCAGATACGCAGTATTTT. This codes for CASNDGTSLVADTQYF.